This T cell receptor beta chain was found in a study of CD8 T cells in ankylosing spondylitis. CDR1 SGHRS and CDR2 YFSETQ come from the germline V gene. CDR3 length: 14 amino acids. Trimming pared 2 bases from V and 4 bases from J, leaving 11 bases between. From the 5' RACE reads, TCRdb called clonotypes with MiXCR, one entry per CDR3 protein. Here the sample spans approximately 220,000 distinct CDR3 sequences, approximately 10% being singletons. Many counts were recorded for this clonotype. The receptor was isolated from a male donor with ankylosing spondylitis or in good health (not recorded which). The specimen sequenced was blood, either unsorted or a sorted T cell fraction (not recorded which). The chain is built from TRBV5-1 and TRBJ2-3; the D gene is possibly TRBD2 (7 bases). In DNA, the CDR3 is TGCGCCAGCAGCTTAGGGGGGGGGCCAGATACGCAGTATTTT. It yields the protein CASSLGGGPDTQYF.